These T cell receptor beta chains were read from a single sample in a study of shared clonotypes between healthy human individuals. Profiling relied on immunoSEQ multiplex PCR, and the TCRdb table lists in-frame clones only, not all of them. The data show 600,000 to 700,000 clones, 55% to 85% seen once. Sequenced input: memory CD4+ T cells sorted from blood. The receptors were sampled from a woman in her twenties or thirties in good health. The CDR3 runs from the conserved cysteine through the conserved F or W. The D gene is left open where the match is weak. A clone size is listed for some rows: how often the clone was seen (once, few, many), or a class if it is expanded.

size,J,D,V,DNA,CDR3
.,TRBJ2-6,.,TRBV2,TGTGCCAGCGCTAGTTCTGGGGCCAACGTCCTGACTTTC,CASASSGANVLTF
.,TRBJ1-1,.,TRBV6-1,TGTGCCAGCAGTGGGGGAAGGGTTGGCACTGAAGCTTTCTTT,CASSGGRVGTEAFF
.,TRBJ2-1,TRBD2,TRBV7-2,TGTGCCAGCAGCCTACCCGGGACTAGCGGGAGGGGTGAGCAGTTCTTC,CASSLPGTSGRGEQFF
.,TRBJ2-7,TRBD2,TRBV4-2,TGTGCCAGCAGCCAAGATAGCGGGACCACCTACGAGCAGTACTTC,CASSQDSGTTYEQYF
.,TRBJ2-6,TRBD1,TRBV28,TGTGCCAGTACAGGGGGCTCAAGCTCTGGGGCCAACGTCCTGACTTTC,CASTGGSSSGANVLTF
.,TRBJ2-2,TRBD2,TRBV5-1,TGCGCCAGTAAGACTAGCGGGAGCACCGGGGAGCTGTTTTTT,CASKTSGSTGELFF
.,TRBJ2-2,TRBD1,TRBV7-3,TGTGCCAGCAGCTTAACACTTCAGGGGGCTAGCACCGGGGAGCTGTTTTTT,CASSLTLQGASTGELFF
.,TRBJ2-2,.,TRBV5-6,TGTGCCAGCAGCTTGAGGGCGGACACCGGGGAGCTGTTTTTT,CASSLRADTGELFF
.,TRBJ2-6,.,TRBV5-1,TGCGCCAGCAGCTTGGACCCCTCAGGAGCTGGGGCCAACGTCCTGACTTTC,CASSLDPSGAGANVLTF
.,TRBJ1-5,.,TRBV6-6,TGTGCCAGCAGAGAATCGAAACAGGGTGGCAATCAGCCCCAGCATTTT,CASRESKQGGNQPQHF
.,TRBJ1-1,.,TRBV30,TGTGCCTGGAGGCCCCGGGACTTGGTAAACACTGAAGCTTTCTTT,CAWRPRDLVNTEAFF
.,TRBJ2-7,TRBD1,TRBV13,TGTGCCAGCAGCTCCCGCAGGGGGCGCAGGTCCTACGAGCAGTACTTC,CASSSRRGRRSYEQYF
.,TRBJ2-7,.,TRBV25-1,TGTGCCAGCAGTGAATCCCCAGATTGGGCCGGGAGCCACTACGAGCAGTACTTC,CASSESPDWAGSHYEQYF
.,TRBJ1-1,.,TRBV19,TGTGCCAGTAGTATAGGGACAGTCACTGAAGCTTTCTTT,CASSIGTVTEAFF
.,TRBJ2-1,.,TRBV5-1,TGCGCCAGCAGCCGCGGCGGGACAGACTACAATGAGCAGTTCTTC,CASSRGGTDYNEQFF
.,TRBJ2-7,.,TRBV18,TGTGCCAGCTCACCCGGGACTGAACGCTACGAGCAGTACTTC,CASSPGTERYEQYF
many,TRBJ2-2,.,TRBV5-5,TGTGCCAGCAGCTTGCGACCGGGACTCTCGAACACCGGGGAGCTGTTTTTT,CASSLRPGLSNTGELFF
.,TRBJ1-3,.,TRBV25-1,TGTGCCAGCAGTGCCACAGGAGCTGGAAACACCATATATTTT,CASSATGAGNTIYF
few,TRBJ1-1,.,TRBV14,TGTGCCAGCAGCCAACGAGCTGAAGCTTTCTTT,CASSQRAEAFF
.,TRBJ2-5,TRBD1,TRBV7-7,TGTGCCAGCAGCCCCAGGACAGGGGTATCTGGGACCCAGTACTTC,CASSPRTGVSGTQYF
.,TRBJ1-1,.,TRBV7-2,TGTGCCAGCAGCTTAGCCGGGGCCACTGAAGCTTTCTTT,CASSLAGATEAFF
few,TRBJ1-2,.,TRBV2,TGTGCCAGCAGTGATTCTAACTATGGCTACACCTTC,CASSDSNYGYTF
few,TRBJ1-5,.,TRBV7-5,TGTGTCAGAAGCTTACCCAGACAGGGGAGTAGCAATCAGCCCCAGCATTTT,CVRSLPRQGSSNQPQHF
few,TRBJ2-1,TRBD1,TRBV7-2,TGTGCCAGCAGCTTATCCGGGACAGACAATGAGCAGTTCTTC,CASSLSGTDNEQFF
.,TRBJ2-7,TRBD2,TRBV28,TGTGCCAGCAGTCCCGATAGCGGGAGCCGCTACGAGCAGTACTTC,CASSPDSGSRYEQYF
.,TRBJ2-2,TRBD1,TRBV7-3,TGTGCCAGCAGCTTGAGAGGAGGGACAGGGACTTCCGGGGAGCTGTTTTTT,CASSLRGGTGTSGELFF
few,TRBJ1-2,.,TRBV7-9,TGTGCCAGCAGCTGGGGACATGGTCTCTACACCTTC,CASSWGHGLYTF
.,TRBJ2-6,.,TRBV11-2,TGTGCCAGCAGCTTATATCCGGGAAAGGCGGGGGCCAACGTCCTGACTTTC,CASSLYPGKAGANVLTF